One T cell receptor (beta chain) is described in this entry. Antigen specificity is unknown. Other DNA sequences in this specimen translate into the identical CDR3. The data were taken from a study of cytomegalovirus exposure and HLA in healthy donors. Whole-study results and caveats: The authors listed around 150 TCR beta chains as cytomegalovirus-associated. Most TCR sequences showed up rarely, but some public TCRs showed up in many donors. Within an earlier analysis, most TCR beta V segments proved productive either about 90% or about 30% of the time.

The PCR employed 60 Vbeta primers together with 13 Jbeta primers. Only in-frame clones appear in the TCRdb table, and some are missing; sequencing was by immunoSEQ multiplex PCR. Recorded for this sample: around 120,000 clones. The V segment lost 6 bases and the J segment 2 bases; nucleotides outside the gene matches: 4. Germline loops: CDR1 ENHRY, CDR2 SYGVKD. CDR3 length equals 14 residues. The chain recombines TRBV10-3 with TRBJ1-1, with TRBD1 matching over 9 bases. The specimen sequenced was PBMCs. The TCR originated in a man aged 45-60 years in good health and CMV-seronegative. CDR3 DNA: TGTGCCATCAGCCGGACAGGGGACAACACTGAAGCTTTCTTT. Protein: CAISRTGDNTEAFF.